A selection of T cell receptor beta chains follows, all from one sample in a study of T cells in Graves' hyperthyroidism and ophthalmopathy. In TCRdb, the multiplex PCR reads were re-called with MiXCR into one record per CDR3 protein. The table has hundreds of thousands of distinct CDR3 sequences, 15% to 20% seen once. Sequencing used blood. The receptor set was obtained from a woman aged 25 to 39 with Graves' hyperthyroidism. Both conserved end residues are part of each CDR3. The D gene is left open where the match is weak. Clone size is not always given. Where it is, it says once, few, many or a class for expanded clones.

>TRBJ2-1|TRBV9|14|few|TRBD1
CASSVTDRVDEQFF
TGTGCCAGCAGCGTAACGGACAGGGTCGATGAGCAGTTCTTC
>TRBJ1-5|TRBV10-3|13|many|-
CAYSPGLNQPQHF
TGTGCCTACTCTCCGGGGTTAAACCAGCCCCAGCATTTT
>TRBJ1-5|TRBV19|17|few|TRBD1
CASSIDGGTEANQPQHF
TGTGCCAGTAGTATAGACGGAGGGACAGAAGCTAATCAGCCCCAGCATTTT
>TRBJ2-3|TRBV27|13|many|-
CASSSHGENTQYF
TGTGCCAGCAGTTCCCACGGCGAAAATACGCAGTATTTT
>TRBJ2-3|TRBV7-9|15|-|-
CASSLGGQVTDTQYF
TGTGCCAGCAGCTTAGGGGGGCAGGTCACAGATACGCAGTATTTT
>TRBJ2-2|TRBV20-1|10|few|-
CKGFTGELFF
TGCAAAGGGTTCACCGGGGAGCTGTTTTTT
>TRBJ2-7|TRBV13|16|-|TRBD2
CASSSGLAIGSYEQYF
TGTGCCAGCAGCTCGGGACTAGCGATAGGCTCCTACGAGCAGTACTTC
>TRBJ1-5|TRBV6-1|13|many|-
CASIGQQNQPQHF
TGTGCCAGCATTGGGCAGCAAAATCAGCCCCAGCATTTT
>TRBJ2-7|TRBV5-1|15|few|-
CASSFSVASPYEQYF
TGCGCCAGCAGCTTTTCGGTGGCCAGTCCCTACGAGCAGTACTTC
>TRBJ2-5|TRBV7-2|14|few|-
CASSLVDPKETQYF
TGTGCCAGCAGCTTAGTGGATCCAAAAGAGACCCAGTACTTC
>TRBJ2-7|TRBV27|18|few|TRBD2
CATCELAGGPMGSYEQYF
TGTGCCACCTGTGAGCTAGCGGGAGGGCCTATGGGGTCCTACGAGCAGTACTTC
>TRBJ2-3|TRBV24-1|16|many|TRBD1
CATSDLGQGITDTQYF
TGTGCCACCAGTGACTTGGGACAGGGGATCACAGATACGCAGTATTTT
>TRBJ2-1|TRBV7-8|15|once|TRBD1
CASSLGGQTYNEQFF
TGTGCCAGCAGCTTAGGGGGACAGACCTACAATGAGCAGTTCTTC
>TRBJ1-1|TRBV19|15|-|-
CASSLRGWQPTEAFF
TGTGCCAGTAGCCTGCGAGGGTGGCAGCCCACTGAAGCTTTCTTT
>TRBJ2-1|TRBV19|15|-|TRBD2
CASSAGLAMYNEQFF
TGTGCCAGTAGCGCGGGACTAGCGATGTACAATGAGCAGTTCTTC
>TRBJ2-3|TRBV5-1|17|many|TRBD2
CASSLGKTSGTLDTQYF
TGCGCCAGCAGCTTGGGGAAGACTAGCGGGACATTAGATACGCAGTATTTT
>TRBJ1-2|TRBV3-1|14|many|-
CASSSRGQIYGYTF
TGTGCCAGCAGCTCCAGGGGACAAATCTATGGCTACACCTTC
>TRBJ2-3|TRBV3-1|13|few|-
CASSQPPGDTQYF
TGTGCCAGCAGCCAACCGCCCGGGGATACGCAGTATTTT
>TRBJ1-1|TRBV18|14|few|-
CASSPTHENTEAFF
TGTGCCAGCTCACCGACCCATGAGAACACTGAAGCTTTCTTT
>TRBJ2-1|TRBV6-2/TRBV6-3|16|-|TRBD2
CASSYFPGLRWEEQFF
TGTGCCAGCAGTTATTTCCCGGGACTAAGGTGGGAGGAGCAGTTCTTC